Below, one T cell receptor beta chain is given with its context. Its antigen is not identified. These data belong to a study of identical twins. MiXCR, run by TCRdb on the 5' RACE reads, gives a single entry per CDR3 protein. This table holds 300,000 to 350,000 distinct CDR3 sequences, about 12% found once. Study-wide results and limits: Sharing of beta out-of-frame sequences by twins showed a weaker excess.

Trimming removed 1 base at V and 1 base at J, with 10 bases between. The CDR3 is made up of 15 amino acids. Germline-derived CDR1 and CDR2 are SEHNR and FQNEAQ (reference sequence). A further study also used this sample, focusing on yellow fever vaccine responses in identical twins.

The receptor comes from a young woman in good health. What was sequenced was CD8+ T cells sorted from blood. The V call is TRBV7-9, the J call TRBJ1-1; TRBD1 is a possible D gene (6 bases). CDR3 sequence: CASSLEQGANTEAFF. Written as DNA, the CDR3 is TGTGCCAGCAGCTTAGAACAGGGAGCGAACACTGAAGCTTTCTTT.